Presented here are 15 T cell receptor beta chains from one specimen sequenced in a study of T cell responses to AZD1222 COVID-19 vaccine. Produced via immunoSEQ multiplex PCR; TCRdb's table is partial and in-frame only. The table lists over 130,000 clones, about 91% of them singletons. Sequencing used peripheral blood, obtained on day 0 of AZD1222 vaccination. The receptors come from an adult in good health.

The chain carries TRBV27 and TRBJ2-7; D uncertain. The length of the CDR3 is 13 residues. CDR1 is MNHEY, CDR2 SMNVEV, per germline (reference sequence). The V end lost 2 bases, the J end lost 4 bases, and 9 bases lay between the germline ends. The CDR3 sequence is CASSLTSTYEQYF. CDR3 DNA sequence: TGTGCCAGCAGTTTAACTTCCACATACGAGCAGTACTTC.

The chain uses TRBV27 and TRBJ2-1; 8 bases align to TRBD2. Germline CDR1 is MNHEY and CDR2 is SMNVEV (reference sequence). This CDR3 is 15 amino acids long. After removal of 6 bases from V and 3 bases from J, the junction contained 7 bases not matched to a gene. The CDR3 here is CASSPSGWVYNEQFF. Here the CDR3 DNA reads TGTGCCAGCAGCCCTAGCGGGTGGGTCTACAATGAGCAGTTCTTC.

Only one count was recorded for this clone. CDR3 DNA: TGTGCCAGCAGCCAAGATCAGGGAGCAGGCCAGTCTGGCTACACCTTC. Its protein product is CASSQDQGAGQSGYTF. The chain has TRBV3-1 (or the pseudogene TRBV3-2) and TRBJ1-2, with D tentatively TRBD1 (5 bases). V was clipped by 0 bases and J by 7 bases, with 18 bases between them. CDR1 LGHDT and CDR2 YNNKEL come from the germline V gene (reference sequence). The CDR3 is made up of 16 amino acids.

This clone has a single count. The genes are TRBV28 and TRBJ1-2, with no clear D. Germline V lookup: CDR1 MDHEN, CDR2 SYDVKM. The ends were cut back, 5 bases at V and 8 bases at J, with 21 bases in the middle. The CDR3 covers 15 residues. CDR3 coding DNA: TGTGCCAGCAGTCCCGGCCTAAGGAGTGCTATGGGCTACACCTTC. It encodes CASSPGLRSAMGYTF.

The V gene is TRBV7-6, the J gene TRBJ1-1, with TRBD1 identical over 7 bases. The germline V gene encodes CDR1 SGHVS and CDR2 FNYEAQ. The CDR3 spans 17 residues. V lost 3 bases to trimming and J lost 3 bases; unmatched junction nucleotides: 13. The CDR3 loop is CASSLGPRGGPHTEAFF. CDR3 DNA sequence: TGTGCCAGCAGCTTGGGCCCTCGAGGGGGCCCCCACACTGAAGCTTTCTTT.

This chain uses TRBV19 with TRBJ2-1; 7 nucleotides match TRBD2. The CDR3 has 16 residues. The J segment lost 6 bases and the V segment lost 4 bases, leaving 12 bases of the junction unmatched. Germline assignment: CDR1 LNHDA and CDR2 SQIVND (reference sequence). CDR3 DNA: TGTGCCAGTAGTAGCCTCTCTAGCGGAGCCACCAATGAGCAGTTCTTC. This codes for CASSSLSSGATNEQFF.

The rearrangement joins TRBV28 to TRBJ1-3; D gene unclear. The V end was cut by 7 bases, the J end by 9 bases, with 13 bases between. CDR3 size: 12 residues. Germline loops: CDR1 MDHEN, CDR2 SYDVKM. In DNA, the CDR3 is TGTGCCAGCATCACCTCCAAGAGCACCATATATTTT. Protein: CASITSKSTIYF.

The rearrangement links TRBV12-3 or TRBV12-4 to TRBJ1-1; unclear D gene. There are 13 residues in the CDR3. V gave up 7 bases and J gave up 4 bases, with 13 bases separating them. This chain's CDR3 is CASTVFEGTEAFF. As DNA, the CDR3 is TGTGCCAGCACCGTTTTCGAGGGCACTGAAGCTTTCTTT.

Only a few counts were recorded for this clone. This chain connects TRBV18 to TRBJ2-1, with D maybe TRBD2 (6 bases). V was pared by 3 bases and J by 2 bases, with 11 bases between. The germline CDR1 and CDR2 sequences are KGHSH and LQKENI. CDR3 size: 15 residues. CDR3 amino acids: CASSPTEGAYNEQFF. The CDR3 nucleotides are TGTGCCAGCTCACCGACGGAGGGAGCCTACAATGAGCAGTTCTTC.

The chain is built from TRBV9 and TRBJ1-3, with 8 bases lining up with TRBD1. The CDR3 has 16 amino acids. Germline CDR1 and CDR2: SGDLS and YYNGEE. Trimming took 0 bases from V and 4 from J; bases not matched to a gene: 6. Written as DNA, the CDR3 is TGTGCCAGCAGCGTAGAGGGACAGGTAGTGGGAAACACCATATATTTT. Protein product: CASSVEGQVVGNTIYF.

V is TRBV9 and J is TRBJ2-3, with D maybe TRBD2 (5 bases). This CDR3 is 16 amino acids long. Germline V gene data show CDR1 as SGDLS and CDR2 as YYNGEE. The V end lost 3 bases, the J end lost 2 bases, and 16 bases lay between the germline ends. CDR3 nucleotides: TGTGCCAGCAGCGCGATTCTCGCGGGTGTCACAGATACGCAGTATTTT. It is translated as CASSAILAGVTDTQYF.

The chain couples TRBV11-2 to TRBJ2-3, with D perhaps being TRBD1 or TRBD2 (8 bases each). CDR1 is SGHAT and CDR2 is FQNNGV in the germline V gene. Trimming pared 1 base from V and 6 bases from J, leaving 20 bases between. This CDR3 contains 17 residues. DNA of the CDR3: TGTGCCAGCAGCTTAGTTGGTAGCGGGGACAGGTTGGATACGCAGTATTTT. Encoded protein: CASSLVGSGDRLDTQYF.

V usage is TRBV5-1 and J usage is TRBJ2-7, with no clear D. The CDR3 runs 13 residues. Trimming left V 0 bases short and J 0 bases short, with 4 bases between. Germline assignment: CDR1 SGHRS and CDR2 YFSETQ. CDR3 DNA sequence: TGCGCCAGCAGCTTGGTAATCTCCTACGAGCAGTACTTC. Translated, it gives CASSLVISYEQYF. The entire variable domain, with the rest obtained from reference TRBV5-1 and TRBJ2-7, is as follows: KAGVTQTPRYLIKTRGQQVTLSCSPISGHRSVSWYQQTPGQGLQFLFEYFSETQRNKGNFPGRFSGRQFSNSRSEMNVSTLELGDSALYLCASSLVISYEQYFGPGTRLTVT.

The chain carries TRBV10-1 and TRBJ2-7; maybe TRBD2 (5 bases). The CDR3 totals 15 residues. Trimming cost V 2 bases and J 3 bases, with 14 bases left between them. Germline assignment: CDR1 WNHNN and CDR2 SYGVQD (reference sequence). The CDR3 region is CASSENRRGLYEQYF. In DNA form, the CDR3 reads TGCGCCAGCAGTGAGAATAGACGCGGGCTCTACGAGCAGTACTTC.

This clone was recorded once. The chain links TRBV6-5 to TRBJ2-7, with TRBD2 as a possible D gene (6 bases). This CDR3 is 12 amino acids long. The germline CDR1 and CDR2 sequences are MNHEY and SVGAGI. V was clipped by 8 bases and J by 2 bases, with 10 bases between them. In DNA form, the CDR3 reads TGTGCCAGCTGGGAGGACCCCTACGAGCAGTACTTC. As protein: CASWEDPYEQYF.